The 21 T cell receptor beta chains given below trace back to one sample, sequenced in a study of blood T cell repertoires in COVID-19. Assay: immunoSEQ multiplex PCR; the TCRdb copy retains only in-frame clones and omits some. The sample lists roughly 230,000 clones, about nine tenths occurring once. The sequenced sample was PBMCs or T cells enriched from blood (not recorded which). These TCRs come from a woman aged 25 to 39 with acute COVID-19.

The chain has TRBV7-8 and TRBJ1-3, with D possibly matching TRBD1 (5 bases). CDR1 and CDR2 (germline): SGHVS, FQNEAQ. This CDR3 has 15 residues. Trimming removed 5 bases from V and 0 bases from J, with 11 bases in between. CDR3 nucleotide sequence: TGTGCCAGCAGCCTCTCAGGGAACTCTGGAAACACCATATATTTT. Protein: CASSLSGNSGNTIYF.

The rearrangement uses TRBV27 and TRBJ1-1; D unclear. This CDR3 spans 18 amino acids. The germline gives CDR1 MNHEY, CDR2 SMNVEV (reference sequence). The V and J ends lost 5 bases and 5 bases respectively, with 27 bases between them. Here the CDR3 reads CASSSALTSVYGGTEAFF. Here the CDR3 DNA reads TGTGCCAGCAGTAGCGCCCTGACGAGCGTTTATGGTGGGACTGAAGCTTTCTTT.

The chain employs TRBV23-1 and TRBJ1-6; 9 nucleotides match TRBD1. TRBV23-1 is filed as an ORF, its function uncertain. This CDR3 comprises 18 residues. The ends lost 9 bases at V and 5 bases at J; junction bases unmatched: 17. CDR3 bases: TGCGCCAGGGTCCGGGACAGGGCCAACCTAGGGGATAATTCACCCCTCCACTTT. The encoded protein is CARVRDRANLGDNSPLHF.

The CDR3 bases are TGTGCCAGCAACAGAGGGGGCGCGGGATCAGATACGCAGTATTTT. This encodes CASNRGGAGSDTQYF. V is TRBV6-5 and J is TRBJ2-3; D is perhaps TRBD1 (7 bases). The germline V gene encodes CDR1 MNHEY and CDR2 SVGAGI. The length of the CDR3 is 15 residues. V lost 7 bases and J lost 4, with 18 bases in between.

This clone was seen more than once but under ten times. This rearrangement joins TRBV24-1 to TRBJ1-2; unclear D gene. The ends were cut back, 4 bases at V and 6 bases at J, with 14 bases in the middle. Germline lookup yields CDR1 KGHDR and CDR2 SFDVKD. This CDR3 region has 14 residues. CDR3 bases: TGTGCCACCAGTGACCCCCACAACCCCAATGGCTACACCTTC. Protein: CATSDPHNPNGYTF.

The chain carries TRBV6-2 or TRBV6-3 and TRBJ2-7; 7 nucleotides agree with TRBD1. CDR1 and CDR2 from the germline V gene are MNHEY and SVGEGT. CDR3 length: 14 amino acids. V was clipped by 6 bases and J by 4 bases; unmatched bases: 9. CDR3 nucleotide sequence: TGTGCCAGCAGCCTAGGAGACAGGGAGTACGAGCAGTACTTC. Translating it yields CASSLGDREYEQYF.

This clone was recorded once. This chain links TRBV28 with TRBJ1-2; D call uncertain. The V end was cut by 6 bases, the J end by 1 base, with 18 bases between. Germline-derived CDR1 and CDR2 are MDHEN and SYDVKM. The CDR3 runs to 16 residues. The CDR3 loop reads CASRSYRSESNYGYTF. The CDR3 bases are TGTGCCAGCAGATCCTATAGATCGGAGAGTAACTATGGCTACACCTTC.

This chain joins TRBV25-1 and TRBJ2-4, with D maybe TRBD2 (5 bases). Trimming pared 6 bases from V and 8 bases from J, leaving 8 bases between. The CDR3 length is 11 residues. The V gene's germline CDR1 is MGHDK and CDR2 SYGVNS. CDR3 amino acids: CASRNGDIQYF. The CDR3 nucleotides read TGTGCCAGCAGGAACGGGGACATTCAGTACTTC.

This sequence joins TRBV28 and TRBJ2-7, with TRBD1 as a possible D gene (6 bases). The ends were cut back, 6 bases at V and 0 bases at J, with 12 bases in the middle. This CDR3 contains 14 residues. Germline lookup yields CDR1 MDHEN and CDR2 SYDVKM. The CDR3: CASSPTGDSYEQYF. Written as DNA, the CDR3 is TGTGCCAGCAGCCCGACAGGAGACTCCTACGAGCAGTACTTC.

The chain couples TRBV6-5 to TRBJ1-2; tentatively, D is TRBD1 (5 bases). V was shortened by 0 bases and J by 1 base, with 12 bases between the two germline ends. This CDR3 is 16 amino acids long. From germline, CDR1 is MNHEY and CDR2 SVGAGI. The CDR3 sequence is CASSYSGQGFNYGYTF. The CDR3 region has the DNA TGTGCCAGCAGTTACTCAGGCCAGGGCTTTAACTATGGCTACACCTTC.

V and J are TRBV12-3 or TRBV12-4 and TRBJ1-1; no clear D. V was clipped by 0 bases and J by 2 bases, with 4 bases between them. CDR3 length: 13 residues. The CDR3 DNA sequence: TGTGCCAGCAGTTTAGCGGCAAACACTGAAGCTTTCTTT. It translates to CASSLAANTEAFF.

V is TRBV4-3 and J is TRBJ1-2, with a possible D match to TRBD1 (6 bases). The V end lost 3 bases, the J end lost 4 bases, and 18 bases lay between the germline ends. The germline gives CDR1 LGHNA, CDR2 YSLEER. The CDR3 spans 16 residues. The CDR3 loop reads CASSHRQTGISYGYTF. The CDR3 DNA reads TGCGCCAGCAGCCATCGACAGACAGGTATATCCTATGGCTACACCTTC.

V usage is TRBV19 and J usage is TRBJ1-5; D is uncertain. Trimming took off 0 bases at V and 0 bases at J, with 9 bases between the two ends. Germline CDR1 LNHDA, CDR2 SQIVND (reference sequence). This CDR3 has 16 amino acids. Written as DNA, the CDR3 is TGTGCCAGTAGTATAGAGGGCCGATATAGCAATCAGCCCCAGCATTTT. This codes for CASSIEGRYSNQPQHF.

The V and J genes are TRBV5-6 and TRBJ1-5; D perhaps matches TRBD1 (5 bases). The CDR3 spans 14 residues. The germline V gene encodes CDR1 SGHDT and CDR2 YYEEEE. The V and J ends lost 1 base and 9 bases respectively, with 14 bases between them. The CDR3 spells CASSLWQGVGPQHF. The CDR3 region has the DNA TGTGCCAGCAGCTTGTGGCAGGGCGTGGGGCCCCAGCATTTT.

The gene calls are TRBV7-9 and TRBJ1-1; a weak D match, TRBD1 (5 bases). The CDR3 has 14 residues. V shed 5 bases and J shed 1 base, with 11 bases lying between them. In germline, CDR1 is SEHNR, CDR2 FQNEAQ (reference sequence). The CDR3 protein is CASSANQGNTEAFF. The CDR3 DNA is TGTGCCAGCAGCGCAAACCAGGGGAACACTGAAGCTTTCTTT.

The chain links TRBV6-1 to TRBJ2-3; 7 positions agree with TRBD1. The CDR3 covers 14 residues. CDR1 and CDR2 (germline): MNHNS, SASEGT. V gave up 3 bases and J gave up 3 bases; unmatched junction bases: 3. The DNA of the CDR3 is TGTGCCAGCAGTGATCGACAGGGAACAGATACGCAGTATTTT. It is translated as CASSDRQGTDTQYF.

The chain joins TRBV30 to TRBJ2-5; TRBD1 might be the D (5 bases). V was trimmed by 3 bases and J by 4 bases, leaving 9 bases between them. In germline, CDR1 is GTSNPN, CDR2 SVGIG (reference sequence). The CDR3 has 12 residues. Here the CDR3 DNA reads TGTGCCTGGAGGGCAGGGCCAGAGACCCAGTACTTC. This gives the protein CAWRAGPETQYF.

This clone was detected a few times. The chain carries TRBV19 and TRBJ2-7; 8 bases are a match to TRBD2. With V trimmed by 1 base and J by 3 bases, 5 bases remained unmatched. Germline V gene data show CDR1 as LNHDA and CDR2 as SQIVND (reference sequence). The CDR3 covers 15 residues. CDR3 in amino acids: CASSIGAGAYYEQYF. The CDR3 DNA sequence: TGTGCCAGTAGTATAGGAGCGGGGGCCTACTACGAGCAGTACTTC.

V and J are TRBV30 and TRBJ1-2; D is possibly TRBD1 (6 bases). Germline assignment: CDR1 GTSNPN and CDR2 SVGIG (reference sequence). The CDR3 runs 12 residues. The V end was cut by 7 bases, the J end by 4 bases, with 13 bases between. CDR3 in amino acids: CAYPRDIYGYTF. CDR3 DNA sequence: TGTGCCTATCCCCGGGACATCTATGGCTACACCTTC.

The genes are TRBV19 and TRBJ2-7, with unresolved D. CDR3 length equals 14 residues. CDR1 LNHDA and CDR2 SQIVND come from the germline V gene (reference sequence). V gave up 4 bases and J gave up 2 bases, with 12 bases separating them. CDR3 amino acids: CASSTEWPTYEQYF. The CDR3 DNA sequence: TGTGCCAGTAGTACGGAGTGGCCTACCTACGAGCAGTACTTC.

CDR3 coding DNA: TGTGCCAGCAGCGCAGGGGAGGGCACTGAAGCTTTCTTT. Translated: CASSAGEGTEAFF. J is TRBJ1-1 and V is TRBV6-5, with D maybe TRBD1 (6 bases). V gave up 6 bases and J gave up 4 bases, with 12 bases separating them. The CDR3 length is 13 residues. Per germline, CDR1 MNHEY and CDR2 SVGAGI.